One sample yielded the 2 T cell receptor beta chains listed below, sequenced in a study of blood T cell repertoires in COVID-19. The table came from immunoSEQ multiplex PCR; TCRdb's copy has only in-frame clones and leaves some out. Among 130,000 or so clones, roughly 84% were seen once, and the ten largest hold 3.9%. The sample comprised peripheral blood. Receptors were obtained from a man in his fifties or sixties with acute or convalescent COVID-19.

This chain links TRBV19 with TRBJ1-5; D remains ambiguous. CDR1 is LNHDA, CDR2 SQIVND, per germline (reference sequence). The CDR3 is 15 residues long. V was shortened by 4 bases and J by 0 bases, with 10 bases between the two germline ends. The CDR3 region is CASSTIRNSNQPQHF. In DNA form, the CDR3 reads TGTGCCAGTAGTACTATTAGAAATAGCAATCAGCCCCAGCATTTT.

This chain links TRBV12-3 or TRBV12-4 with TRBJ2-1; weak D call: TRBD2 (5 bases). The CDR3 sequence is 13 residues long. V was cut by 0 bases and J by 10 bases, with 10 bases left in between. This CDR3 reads CASSLALQREQFF. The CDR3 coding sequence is TGTGCCAGCAGTTTAGCGCTCCAGCGGGAGCAGTTCTTC.